The clone carrying this TCR beta chain was found a few times. This record belongs to a study of blood T cell repertoires in COVID-19. CDR1 and CDR2 (germline): MNHEY, SVGAGI. The CDR3 totals 15 residues. With 8 bases clipped from V and 4 bases from J, the junction kept 9 bases outside the gene matches. Patients of the Seattle cohort, enrolled during active infection, were followed longitudinally. The repertoire was sequenced with immunoSEQ multiplex PCR; TCRdb's copy has only in-frame clones and lacks some. Of just over 350,000 clones listed, 86% are singletons. This receptor was obtained from an older woman with COVID-19, enrolled during active disease. Sample: peripheral blood. V is TRBV6-5 and J is TRBJ1-2; 11 bases line up with TRBD1. DNA of the CDR3: TGTGCCAGCTCGCCCGCCGGGACAGGGGGCTATGGCTACACCTTC. It encodes CASSPAGTGGYGYTF.